These T cell receptor beta chains were read from a single sample in a study of shared clonotypes between healthy human individuals. Profiled with immunoSEQ multiplex PCR; TCRdb holds only in-frame clones, not every one. The profile covers a few million clones, with under 95% appearing a single time and 0.37% taken by the ten largest. Sequencing input: naive CD4+ T cells from PBMCs. The receptors were gathered from a man aged 18-30 years in good health. Some clones in this sample may be carry-over from other donors' samples. CDR3s include the opening cysteine and the closing phenylalanine or tryptophan. A D gene is named only where the DNA matches it firmly. Part of the rows lack a size; the others show once, few, many or a class for expanded clones.

>TRBJ2-7|15|TRBD2|once|TRBV5-4
CASSPNGGSSGRQYF
TGTGCCAGCAGCCCAAACGGAGGGTCTAGCGGCCGGCAGTACTTC
>TRBJ1-1|13|NA|NA|TRBV30
CAWSPKGVTEAFF
TGTGCCTGGAGTCCTAAAGGGGTTACTGAAGCTTTCTTT
>TRBJ2-3|15|NA|NA|TRBV6-5
CASSYGGTSTDTQYF
TGTGCCAGCAGTTACGGGGGGACCAGCACAGATACGCAGTATTTT
>TRBJ1-1|12|NA|NA|TRBV4-3
CASSRTGGEAFF
TGCGCCAGCAGCCGGACCGGCGGCGAAGCTTTCTTT
>TRBJ1-2|15|TRBD1|NA|TRBV4-2
CASSHGPGTANGYTF
TGTGCCAGCAGCCATGGACCCGGGACAGCAAACGGCTACACCTTC
>TRBJ2-3|11|NA|once|TRBV20-1
CSARRGGTQYF
TGCAGTGCTCGGAGGGGGGGTACGCAGTATTTT
>TRBJ2-7|12|NA|NA|TRBV15
CATSPGPHEQYF
TGTGCCACCAGCCCCGGGCCCCACGAGCAGTACTTC
>TRBJ2-5|16|NA|NA|TRBV5-4
CASSPAGSANAETQYF
TGTGCCAGCAGCCCGGCGGGATCAGCCAATGCCGAGACCCAGTACTTC
>TRBJ2-7|16|TRBD2|NA|TRBV7-9
CASSLVGSGRVYEQYF
TGTGCCAGCAGCTTAGTTGGCAGCGGGAGGGTCTACGAGCAGTACTTC
>TRBJ2-7|16|TRBD2|NA|TRBV7-9
CASSRTSGSGSYEQYF
TGTGCCAGCAGCCGAACTAGCGGGAGCGGTTCCTACGAGCAGTACTTC
>TRBJ2-1|12|NA|once|TRBV7-9
CASSSAYNEQFF
TGTGCCAGCAGTTCCGCGTACAATGAGCAGTTCTTC
>TRBJ2-1|17|NA|NA|TRBV18
CASSPFGDSPIGNEQFF
TGTGCCAGCTCACCATTCGGAGACAGCCCCATTGGTAATGAGCAGTTCTTC
>TRBJ1-5|15|NA|NA|TRBV27
CASSLKGLANQPQHF
TGTGCCAGCAGTTTAAAAGGGTTAGCAAATCAGCCCCAGCATTTT
>TRBJ2-1|15|TRBD2|NA|TRBV4-1
CASSLAGLTYNEQFF
TGCGCCAGCAGTCTAGCGGGTCTAACCTACAATGAGCAGTTCTTC
>TRBJ2-1|15|NA|NA|TRBV5-1
CASSLGGTDSNEQFF
TGCGCCAGCAGCTTGGGCGGGACTGACTCCAATGAGCAGTTCTTC
>TRBJ1-5|15|NA|NA|TRBV2
CASSHPEFGNQPQHF
TGTGCCAGCTCCCACCCGGAATTTGGGAATCAGCCCCAGCATTTT
>TRBJ2-7|15|TRBD1|once|TRBV5-4
CASSSRTGGDYEQYF
TGTGCCAGCAGCTCTCGGACAGGGGGCGACTACGAGCAGTACTTC
>TRBJ1-5|16|TRBD1|NA|TRBV7-9
CASSLTGTGKGQPQHF
TGTGCCAGCAGCTTAACCGGGACAGGGAAAGGTCAGCCCCAGCATTTT
>TRBJ2-3|21|TRBD2|NA|TRBV14
CASSQDRASGRAWTTTDTQYF
TGTGCCAGCAGCCAAGATAGGGCTAGCGGGAGGGCCTGGACCACCACAGATACGCAGTATTTT
>TRBJ2-5|15|NA|NA|TRBV7-3
CASSLLGRMEETQYF
TGTGCCAGCAGCTTACTAGGTCGGATGGAAGAGACCCAGTACTTC
>TRBJ1-2|13|NA|NA|TRBV28
CASHLNGPYGYTF
TGTGCCAGCCACCTGAATGGGCCCTATGGCTACACCTTC
>TRBJ2-1|15|TRBD2|NA|TRBV2
CASSEGLAGGNEQFF
TGTGCCAGCAGTGAAGGACTAGCGGGAGGCAATGAGCAGTTCTTC
>TRBJ1-2|16|NA|NA|TRBV4-1
CASSQDNWGGNYGYTF
TGCGCCAGCAGCCAAGATAATTGGGGAGGTAACTATGGCTACACCTTC
>TRBJ1-1|14|NA|once|TRBV6-5
CASSYEGIGAEAFF
TGTGCCAGCAGTTACGAGGGGATTGGGGCTGAAGCTTTCTTT
>TRBJ2-7|15|TRBD1|NA|TRBV5-1
CASSLSGTGGYEQYF
TGCGCCAGCAGCTTGTCCGGGACAGGGGGCTACGAGCAGTACTTC
>TRBJ1-4|18|TRBD1|NA|TRBV7-3
CASSLFGTGLTANEKLFF
TGTGCCAGCAGCTTATTTGGGACAGGGTTGACGGCTAATGAAAAACTGTTTTTT
>TRBJ1-3|13|NA|NA|TRBV19
CASTGRQGNTIYF
TGTGCCAGTACCGGTCGGCAAGGAAACACCATATATTTT
>TRBJ2-7|13|NA|NA|TRBV10-2
CASSRVISGEQYF
TGCGCCAGCAGCCGCGTGATCTCGGGCGAGCAGTACTTC